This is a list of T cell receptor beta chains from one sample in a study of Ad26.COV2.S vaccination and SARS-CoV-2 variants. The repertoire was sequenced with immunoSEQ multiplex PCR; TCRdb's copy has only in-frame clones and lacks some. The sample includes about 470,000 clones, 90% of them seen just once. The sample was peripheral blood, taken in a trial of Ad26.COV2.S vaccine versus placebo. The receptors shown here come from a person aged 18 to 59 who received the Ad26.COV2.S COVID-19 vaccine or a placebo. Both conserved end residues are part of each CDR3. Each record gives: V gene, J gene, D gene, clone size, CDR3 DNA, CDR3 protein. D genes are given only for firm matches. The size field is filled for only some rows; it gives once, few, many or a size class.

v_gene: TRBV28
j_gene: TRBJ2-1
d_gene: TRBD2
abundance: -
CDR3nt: TGTGCCAGCAATACAGCGGGGGGAGGGGGCTACAATGAGCAGTTCTTC
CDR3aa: CASNTAGGGGYNEQFF

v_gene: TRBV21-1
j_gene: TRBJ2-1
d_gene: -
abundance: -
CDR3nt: TGTGCCAGCACGGCGGGAGGGCCCAATGAGCAGTTCTTC
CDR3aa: CASTAGGPNEQFF

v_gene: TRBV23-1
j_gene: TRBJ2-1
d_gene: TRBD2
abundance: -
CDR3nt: TGCGCCAGCAGTCAATCGGGGACGCCCCGGGGGGGGATCTTC
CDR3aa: CASSQSGTPRGGIF

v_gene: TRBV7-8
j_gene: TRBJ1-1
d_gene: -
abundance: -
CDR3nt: TGTGCCAGCAGCTTAACCGGGACGGAGAACACTGAAGCTTTCTTT
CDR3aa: CASSLTGTENTEAFF

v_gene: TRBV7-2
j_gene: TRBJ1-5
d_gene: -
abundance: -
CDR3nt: TGTGCCAGCAGCTCCGCCGGGACGGGAAATCAGCCCCAGCATTTT
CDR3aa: CASSSAGTGNQPQHF

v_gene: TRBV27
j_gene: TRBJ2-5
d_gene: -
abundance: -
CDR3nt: TGTGCCAGCAGGTTAGGTGTAGTCTCGGAGACCCAGTACTTC
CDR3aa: CASRLGVVSETQYF

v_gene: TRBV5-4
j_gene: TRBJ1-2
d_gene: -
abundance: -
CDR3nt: TGTGCCAGCAGGGACGTCGGACGTGCTAACTATGGCTACACCTTC
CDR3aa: CASRDVGRANYGYTF

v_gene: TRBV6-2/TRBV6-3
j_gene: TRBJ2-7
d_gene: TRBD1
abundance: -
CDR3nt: TGTGCCAGCAGTTACGATCAGGGGGCCCCCTACGAGCAGTACTTC
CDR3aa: CASSYDQGAPYEQYF

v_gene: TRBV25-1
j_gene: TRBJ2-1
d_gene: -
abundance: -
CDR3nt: TGTGCCAGCAGTACTATTCAGGGCTCCTACAATGAGCAGTTCTTC
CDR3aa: CASSTIQGSYNEQFF

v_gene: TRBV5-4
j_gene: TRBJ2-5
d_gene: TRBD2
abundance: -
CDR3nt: TGTGCCAGCAGCTGGACTAGGAATCCAGAGACCCAGTACTTC
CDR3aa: CASSWTRNPETQYF

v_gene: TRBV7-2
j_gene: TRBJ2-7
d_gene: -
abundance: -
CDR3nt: TGTGCCAGCAGCTTAGGGCCGGCCTCCTACGAGCAGTACTTC
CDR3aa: CASSLGPASYEQYF

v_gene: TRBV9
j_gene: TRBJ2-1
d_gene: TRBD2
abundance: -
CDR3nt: TGTGCCAGCAGCTTTAGTAGCGGGAGCTCCTACAATGAGCAGTTCTTC
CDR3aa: CASSFSSGSSYNEQFF

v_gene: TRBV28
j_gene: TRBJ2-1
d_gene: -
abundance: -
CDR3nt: TGTGCCAGCACCGAAGCGGGTGCTTCCTACAATGAGCAGTTCTTC
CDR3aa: CASTEAGASYNEQFF

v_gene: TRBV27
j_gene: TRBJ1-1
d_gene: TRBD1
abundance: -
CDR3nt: TGTGCCAGCAGTCCCCGGACAGGGGTCCGGCCCATCACTGAAGCTTTCTTT
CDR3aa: CASSPRTGVRPITEAFF

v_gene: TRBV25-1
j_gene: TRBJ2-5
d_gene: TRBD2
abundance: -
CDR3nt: TGTGCCGCCTCCCTTGAGGGAGGGAGAGAGACCCAGTACTTC
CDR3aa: CAASLEGGRETQYF

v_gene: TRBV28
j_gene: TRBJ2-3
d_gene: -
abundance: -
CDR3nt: TGTGCCAGCAGTATTTACACAGATACGCAGTATTTT
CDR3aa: CASSIYTDTQYF

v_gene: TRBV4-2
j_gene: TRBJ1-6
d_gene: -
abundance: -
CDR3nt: TGTGCCAGCAGCCAAGATCAGCGGGGGCCCTCACCCCTCCACTTT
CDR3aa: CASSQDQRGPSPLHF

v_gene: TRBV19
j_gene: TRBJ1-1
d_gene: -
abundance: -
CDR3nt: TGTGCCAGTAGTATAGGAGGGCTGGGGGACACTGAAGCTTTCTTT
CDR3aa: CASSIGGLGDTEAFF

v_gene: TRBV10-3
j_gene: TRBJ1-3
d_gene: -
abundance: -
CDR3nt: TGTGCCATCAGTGTTAAGGAAACTGGAAACACCATATATTTT
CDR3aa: CAISVKETGNTIYF

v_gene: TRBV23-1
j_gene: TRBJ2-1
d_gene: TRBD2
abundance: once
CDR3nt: TGCGCCAGCTCCCGGGAGACTAGCGGGAGTATTTCCCCAAACAATGAGCAGTTCTTC
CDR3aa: CASSRETSGSISPNNEQFF

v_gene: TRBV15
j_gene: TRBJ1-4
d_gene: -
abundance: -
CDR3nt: TGTGCCACCAGCAGAGCTGGCAGAGATATCGAAAAACTGTTTTTT
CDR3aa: CATSRAGRDIEKLFF

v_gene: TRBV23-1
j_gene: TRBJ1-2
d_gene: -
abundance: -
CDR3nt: TGCGCCAGCAGTCGCCCCGGATATACCAACTATGGCTACACCTTC
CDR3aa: CASSRPGYTNYGYTF

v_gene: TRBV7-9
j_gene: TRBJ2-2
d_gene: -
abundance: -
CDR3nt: TGTGCCAGCAGCTTAATAGGGACGACCGGGGAGCTGTTTTTT
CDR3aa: CASSLIGTTGELFF

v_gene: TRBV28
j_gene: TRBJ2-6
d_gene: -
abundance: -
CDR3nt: TGTGCCAGCAGCCAGGACATACACGTCCTGACTTTC
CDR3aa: CASSQDIHVLTF

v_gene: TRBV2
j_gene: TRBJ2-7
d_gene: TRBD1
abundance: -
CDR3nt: TGTGCCAGCAGGGCCCGGGACAGAGGCTCCTACGAGCAGTACTTC
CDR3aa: CASRARDRGSYEQYF

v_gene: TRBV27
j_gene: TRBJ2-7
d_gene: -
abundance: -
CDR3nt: TGTGCCAGCAGTGATCCTCGGGACTTCAAGCAGTACTTC
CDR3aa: CASSDPRDFKQYF

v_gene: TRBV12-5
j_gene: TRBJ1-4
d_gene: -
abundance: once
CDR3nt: TGTGCTAGTGGTACCGAGGGGAAACTGTTTTTT
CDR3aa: CASGTEGKLFF

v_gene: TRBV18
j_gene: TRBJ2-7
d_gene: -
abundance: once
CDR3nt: TGTGCCAGCTCACCCCCTAACGGCCGCGTGGACGAGCAGTACTTC
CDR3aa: CASSPPNGRVDEQYF

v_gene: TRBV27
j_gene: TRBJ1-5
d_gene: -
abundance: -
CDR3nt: TGTGCCAGCAGTTTGGGGTACAATCAGCCCCAGCATTTT
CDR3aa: CASSLGYNQPQHF

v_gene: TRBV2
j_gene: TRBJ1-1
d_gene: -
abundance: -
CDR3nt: TGTGCCAGCAGTTTTGGATTCCCAACTGAAGCTTTCTTT
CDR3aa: CASSFGFPTEAFF

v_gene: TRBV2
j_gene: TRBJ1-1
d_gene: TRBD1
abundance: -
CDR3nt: TGTGCCAGCAGTGAAGGGGACAGGGGAGCTTTCTTT
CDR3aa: CASSEGDRGAFF

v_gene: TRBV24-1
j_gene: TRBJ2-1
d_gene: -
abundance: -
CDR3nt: TGTGCCACCAGTGATCCACTAGCATACAATGAGCAGTTCTTC
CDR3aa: CATSDPLAYNEQFF

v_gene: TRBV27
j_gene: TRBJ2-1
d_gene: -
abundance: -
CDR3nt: TGTGCCAGCAGGCACCGGGATCTTTCCTACAATGAGCAGTTCTTC
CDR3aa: CASRHRDLSYNEQFF

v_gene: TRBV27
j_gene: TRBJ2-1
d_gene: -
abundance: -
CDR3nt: TGTGCCAGCAGTTTACGGCAACAGCCGGACAATGAGCAGTTCTTC
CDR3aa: CASSLRQQPDNEQFF

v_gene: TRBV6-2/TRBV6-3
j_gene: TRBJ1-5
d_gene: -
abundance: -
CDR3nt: TGTGCCAGCAGTTCCTTTGACAGGAGCAATCAGCCCCAGCATTTT
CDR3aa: CASSSFDRSNQPQHF

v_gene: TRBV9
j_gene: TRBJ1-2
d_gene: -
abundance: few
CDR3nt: TGTGCCAGCAGCGTAGGTGGGTTGGGGAGAGGCTACACCTTC
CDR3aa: CASSVGGLGRGYTF

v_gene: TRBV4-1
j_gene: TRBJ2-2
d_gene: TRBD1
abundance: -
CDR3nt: TGCGCCAGCAGCCGGGACACAGGGGCGGTTAACACCGGGGAGCTGTTTTTT
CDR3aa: CASSRDTGAVNTGELFF

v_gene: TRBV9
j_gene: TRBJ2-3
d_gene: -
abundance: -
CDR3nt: TGTGCCAGCAGCGCTGACGGGACCTCTCTCACAGATACGCAGTATTTT
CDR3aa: CASSADGTSLTDTQYF

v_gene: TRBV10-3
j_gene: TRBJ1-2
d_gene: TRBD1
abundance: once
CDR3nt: TGTGCCATCAGTGAGAGGACAGGGGATGGCTACACCTTC
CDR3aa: CAISERTGDGYTF

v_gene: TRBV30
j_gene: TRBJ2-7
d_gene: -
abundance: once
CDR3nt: TGTGCCTGGAGTGTATTCCAGGGACTGAACGAGCAGTACTTC
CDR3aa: CAWSVFQGLNEQYF

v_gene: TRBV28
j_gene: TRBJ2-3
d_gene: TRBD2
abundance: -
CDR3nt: TGTGCCAGCAGTTCAAGACTAGCGGGGGAAAGGGCAGATACGCAGTATTTT
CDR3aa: CASSSRLAGERADTQYF

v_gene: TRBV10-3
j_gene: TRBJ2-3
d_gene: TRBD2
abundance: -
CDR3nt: TGTGCCATCAGTGATAGCGGGAGAGACCCAGATACGCAGTATTTT
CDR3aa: CAISDSGRDPDTQYF

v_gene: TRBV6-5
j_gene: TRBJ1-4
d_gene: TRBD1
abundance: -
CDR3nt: TGTGCCAGCAGACGGACAGGGGGCGGTGAAAAACTGTTTTTT
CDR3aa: CASRRTGGGEKLFF

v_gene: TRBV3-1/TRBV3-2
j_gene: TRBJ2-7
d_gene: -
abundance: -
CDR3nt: TGTGCCAGCAGCCAGGCGACTAGTACCGAGCAGTACTTC
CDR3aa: CASSQATSTEQYF

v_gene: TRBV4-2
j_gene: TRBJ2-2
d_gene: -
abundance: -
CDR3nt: TGTGCCAGCAGCCAAGAATCTCAAGGGACCTTCACCGGGGAGCTGTTTTTT
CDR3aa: CASSQESQGTFTGELFF

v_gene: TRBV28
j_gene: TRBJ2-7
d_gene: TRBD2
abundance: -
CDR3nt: TGTGCCAGCAGTCCCGGGGGGACTAACCTCTACGAGCAGTACTTC
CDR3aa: CASSPGGTNLYEQYF

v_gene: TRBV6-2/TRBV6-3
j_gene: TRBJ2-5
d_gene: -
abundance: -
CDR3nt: TGTGCCAGCAGTTCGGTGGGGGAGACCCAGTACTTC
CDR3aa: CASSSVGETQYF

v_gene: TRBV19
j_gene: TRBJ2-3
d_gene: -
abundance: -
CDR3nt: TGTGCCAGTAGAACAGGGTCTGCTAGCACAGATACGCAGTATTTT
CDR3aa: CASRTGSASTDTQYF

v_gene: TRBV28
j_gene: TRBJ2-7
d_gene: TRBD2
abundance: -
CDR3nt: TGTGCCAGCAGTTCCCTCCGCGGGACTAGGTCCTACGAGCAGTACTTC
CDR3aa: CASSSLRGTRSYEQYF

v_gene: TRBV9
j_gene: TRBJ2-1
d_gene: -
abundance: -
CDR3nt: TGTGCCAGCAGCGTATCGGGTAGGGTCAATGAGCAGTTCTTC
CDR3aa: CASSVSGRVNEQFF

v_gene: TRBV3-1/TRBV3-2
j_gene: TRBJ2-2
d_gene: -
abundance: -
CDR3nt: TGTGCCAGCAGCTCCTTAGGGTCGAACACCGGGGAGCTGTTTTTT
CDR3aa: CASSSLGSNTGELFF

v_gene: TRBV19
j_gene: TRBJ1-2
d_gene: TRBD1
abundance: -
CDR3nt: TGTGCCAGTAGTATCTCGGACAGGGACTATGGCTACACCTTC
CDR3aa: CASSISDRDYGYTF

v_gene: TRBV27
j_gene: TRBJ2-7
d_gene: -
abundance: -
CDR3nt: TGTGCCAGCAGTTTCCAGGTCGGCCTAAGCTCCTACGAGCAGTACTTC
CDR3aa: CASSFQVGLSSYEQYF

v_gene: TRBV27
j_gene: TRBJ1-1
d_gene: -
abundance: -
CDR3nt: TGTGCCAGCTCGAGAGGCAACACTGAAGCTTTCTTT
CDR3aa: CASSRGNTEAFF

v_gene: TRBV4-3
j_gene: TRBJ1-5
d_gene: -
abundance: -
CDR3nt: TGCGCCAGCAGCCAAGATTGGGGCGGATATCAGCCCCAGCATTTT
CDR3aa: CASSQDWGGYQPQHF

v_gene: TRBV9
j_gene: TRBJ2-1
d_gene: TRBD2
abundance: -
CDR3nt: TGTGCCAGCAGCGTAGCGAGCGGGGACTCCTACAATGAGCAGTTCTTC
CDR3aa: CASSVASGDSYNEQFF

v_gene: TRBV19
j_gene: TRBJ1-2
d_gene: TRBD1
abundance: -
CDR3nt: TGTGCCAGTAGTCCGGGACAGGGGAGGTATGGCTACACCTTC
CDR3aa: CASSPGQGRYGYTF